This T cell receptor (beta chain) was captured in a study of Ad26.COV2.S vaccination and SARS-CoV-2 variants. The repertoire was sequenced with immunoSEQ multiplex PCR; TCRdb's copy has only in-frame clones and lacks some. The table has some 250,000 clones, approximately 87% seen once. Per germline, CDR1 MNHNS and CDR2 SASEGT. This CDR3 is built from 17 residues. V was clipped by 0 bases and J by 0 bases, with 12 bases between them. The treatment denotes: around 19 received Ad26.COV2.S at low or high dose, single or two shots; five or six received placebo; per-sample allocation not given. Sampling was done on day 63 after the first vaccine or placebo injection.

The rearrangement links TRBV6-1 to TRBJ1-5, with D possibly TRBD1 on 5 matching bases. The sample was peripheral blood, taken in a trial of Ad26.COV2.S vaccine versus placebo. This sequence originates from a person between 18 and 60 years old who received the Ad26.COV2.S COVID-19 vaccine or a placebo. The CDR3 here is CASSEAFPGVSNQPQHF. CDR3 coding DNA: TGTGCCAGCAGTGAAGCGTTCCCGGGGGTTAGCAATCAGCCCCAGCATTTT.